The next 28 T cell receptor beta chains were all read from a single sample in a study of blood T cell repertoires in COVID-19. The data were produced by immunoSEQ multiplex PCR, yet TCRdb's version contains in-frame clones alone and is incomplete. This table holds 65,000 to 85,000 clones, roughly 90% found once. The sample consisted of peripheral blood. Every receptor here comes from a human donor in a cohort sampled during active COVID-19.

The chain combines TRBV7-8 with TRBJ2-1; a possible D gene is TRBD1 (7 bases). Per the germline V gene, CDR1 is SGHVS and CDR2 is FQNEAQ. Trimming cost V 3 bases and J 5 bases, with 14 bases left between them. The CDR3 totals 15 residues. The CDR3 spells CASSFAGGTHNEQFF. The CDR3 DNA reads TGTGCCAGCAGCTTTGCAGGGGGGACACACAATGAGCAGTTCTTC.

CDR3 residues: CASSKLPAGGLGADTQYF. The CDR3 nucleotides read TGTGCCAGCAGCAAACTCCCAGCGGGGGGGCTGGGGGCCGATACGCAGTATTTT. This chain joins TRBV21-1 and TRBJ2-3; whether TRBD2, the table's D call, matches the DNA was not checked. TRBV21-1 is listed as a pseudogene. The CDR3 has 18 amino acids.

The chain has TRBV6-5 and TRBJ1-1; D is perhaps TRBD1 (5 bases). Germline CDR1 is MNHEY and CDR2 is SVGAGI. The V gene lost 2 bases and the J gene lost 0 bases, with 13 bases spanning the gap. The CDR3 sequence is 16 residues long. The CDR3 DNA follows: TGTGCCAGCAGTTACGCGGCAGGGTACATGAACACTGAAGCTTTCTTT. It is translated as CASSYAAGYMNTEAFF.

The chain is built from TRBV6-6 and TRBJ1-5; weak D call: TRBD1 (5 bases). Germline values: CDR1 MNHNY, CDR2 SVGAGI (reference sequence). There are 15 residues in the CDR3. V was shortened by 6 bases and J by 0 bases, with 12 bases between the two germline ends. The CDR3 region is CASRLDNNSNQPQHF. CDR3 in DNA: TGTGCCAGCAGACTGGACAACAATAGCAATCAGCCCCAGCATTTT.

V usage is TRBV5-1 and J usage is TRBJ2-7; possibly TRBD1 for D (5 bases). The germline V and J ends were trimmed by 4 bases and 8 bases, with 13 bases remaining between them. Germline lookup yields CDR1 SGHRS and CDR2 YFSETQ. This CDR3 comprises 12 residues. The CDR3 nucleotides read TGCGCCAGCAGCCCTGGACACTATCAGCAGTACTTC. This encodes CASSPGHYQQYF.

This clone was seen only a few times. The CDR3 sequence is CASSSRSVFAAEGTQYF. The CDR3 DNA follows: TGTGCCAGCAGTTCCCGTTCAGTTTTCGCGGCAGAGGGGACCCAGTACTTC. The rearrangement links TRBV6-2 or TRBV6-3 to TRBJ2-5, with D perhaps matching TRBD2 (5 bases). Trimming took off 4 bases at V and 7 bases at J, with 25 bases between the two ends. There are 17 residues in the CDR3. Germline-derived CDR1 and CDR2 are MNHEY and SVGEGT.

The gene calls are TRBV30 and TRBJ1-5; perhaps TRBD1 as D (5 bases). CDR1 and CDR2 from the germline V gene are GTSNPN and SVGIG (reference sequence). The CDR3 totals 15 residues. V lost 3 bases, J lost 7 bases, and 19 bases lay in between. CDR3 amino acids: CAWSRGETGVQPQHF. DNA for the CDR3: TGTGCCTGGAGCCGAGGGGAGACGGGAGTGCAGCCCCAGCATTTT.

The sample holds a few counts of this clone. The chain has TRBV4-3 and TRBJ2-5, with no clear D. V was pared by 1 base and J by 3 bases, with 9 bases between. There are 14 residues in the CDR3. The germline gives CDR1 LGHNA, CDR2 YSLEER. CDR3 nucleotide sequence: TGCGCCAGCAGCCAAGGCCTAGTCAAAGAGACCCAGTACTTC. Amino acid sequence: CASSQGLVKETQYF.

V is TRBV5-1 and J is TRBJ2-7; the D gene is possibly TRBD1 (6 bases). Germline V gene sequence: CDR1 SGHRS, CDR2 YFSETQ. V was clipped by 5 bases and J by 6 bases, with 12 bases between them. The CDR3 is made up of 12 amino acids. CDR3 nucleotide sequence: TGCGCCAGCAGTCAACTAGGGGGCGAGCAGTACTTC. Translated, it gives CASSQLGGEQYF.

Only a few counts were recorded for this clone. The chain employs TRBV7-9 and TRBJ1-1; a weak D match, TRBD1 (6 bases). The CDR3 is 15 residues long. V lost 4 bases to trimming and J lost 0 bases, with 12 bases between them. Germline assignment: CDR1 SEHNR and CDR2 FQNEAQ (reference sequence). CDR3 in amino acids: CASSYGQPLNTEAFF. For the CDR3, the DNA is TGTGCCAGCAGCTATGGACAGCCTTTGAACACTGAAGCTTTCTTT.

The chain joins TRBV9 to TRBJ2-7; 12 bases are a match to TRBD2. V lost 4 bases to trimming and J lost 3 bases; unmatched junction nucleotides: 17. The CDR3 has 19 amino acids. Per the germline V gene, CDR1 is SGDLS and CDR2 is YYNGEE. The chain's CDR3 is CASSPEPGLAGVLLYEQYF. The CDR3 DNA sequence: TGTGCCAGCAGCCCCGAACCGGGACTAGCGGGTGTGCTCCTCTACGAGCAGTACTTC.

The chain uses TRBV6-5 and TRBJ2-7, with D possibly matching TRBD1 (6 bases). V was clipped by 8 bases and J by 2 bases, with 13 bases between them. CDR1 is MNHEY and CDR2 is SVGAGI in the germline V gene. CDR3 length equals 13 residues. The CDR3 protein is CASGRQVAYEQYF. DNA of the CDR3: TGTGCCAGCGGAAGACAGGTGGCCTACGAGCAGTACTTC.

This sequence joins TRBV18 and TRBJ1-4; no clear D. This CDR3 comprises 15 residues. Germline CDR1 KGHSH, CDR2 LQKENI. Trimming shortened V by 3 bases and J by 7 bases, and 15 bases separated the two germline ends. CDR3 loop: CASSPRRGEGEKLFF. The DNA for the CDR3 is TGTGCCAGCTCACCCCGACGAGGCGAGGGTGAAAAACTGTTTTTT.

The chain couples TRBV24-1 to TRBJ2-2; 8 bases match TRBD2. CDR1 is KGHDR, CDR2 SFDVKD, per germline. CDR3 length: 16 amino acids. V was clipped by 6 bases and J by 7 bases; unmatched bases: 12. The CDR3 region has the DNA TGTGCCACCAGTATTCGGACTAGCAAAATCAGCGGGGAGCTGTTTTTT. As protein: CATSIRTSKISGELFF.

This chain connects TRBV4-1 to TRBJ1-1, with TRBD1 matching over 7 bases. The germline V gene encodes CDR1 MGHRA and CDR2 YSYEKL. V shed 0 bases and J 8 bases; nucleotides not matched to a gene: 3. This CDR3 is built from 13 residues. CDR3 protein: CASSQDPDREAFF. CDR3 coding DNA: TGCGCCAGCAGCCAAGATCCGGACAGGGAAGCTTTCTTT.

This chain joins TRBV6-2 or TRBV6-3 and TRBJ2-5, with 9 bases matching TRBD2. Germline assignment: CDR1 MNHEY and CDR2 SVGEGT. This CDR3 contains 14 residues. Losses at the gene ends were 6 bases for V and 2 bases for J; bases not matched to a gene: 4. CDR3 nucleotide sequence: TGTGCCAGCAGCCGAAGCGGGGGGCAAGAGACCCAGTACTTC. The encoded protein is CASSRSGGQETQYF.

The J gene is TRBJ1-1, the V gene TRBV6-5; TRBD1 matches at 7 bases. The CDR3 has 14 residues. Germline CDR1 MNHEY, CDR2 SVGAGI. The V segment lost 6 bases and the J segment 6 bases; nucleotides outside the gene matches: 10. The CDR3, as DNA: TGTGCCAGCAGGAGAGACTACAGGGGATCTGAAGCTTTCTTT. Translating gives CASRRDYRGSEAFF.

This clone occurred a few times. This sequence joins TRBV7-2 and TRBJ2-1; tentatively, D is TRBD2 (6 bases). V dropped 2 bases and J dropped 9 bases, with 11 bases sitting between them. CDR1 and CDR2 from the germline V gene are SGHTA and FQGNSA. This CDR3 is 13 amino acids long. The CDR3 sequence: CASSLWGDGEQFF. The CDR3 bases are TGTGCCAGCAGCTTATGGGGGGATGGTGAGCAGTTCTTC.

The rearrangement uses TRBV11-2 and TRBJ2-7; 7 nucleotides align to TRBD1. V lost 3 bases and J lost 6; bases outside the gene matches: 11. CDR1 SGHAT and CDR2 FQNNGV come from the germline V gene. CDR3 size: 15 residues. CDR3 amino acids: CASSFETGWLGEQYF. For the CDR3, the DNA is TGTGCCAGCAGCTTCGAGACAGGGTGGCTTGGCGAGCAGTACTTC.

The V and J genes are TRBV30 and TRBJ2-2; maybe TRBD2 (6 bases). CDR3 length: 15 residues. Germline V lookup: CDR1 GTSNPN, CDR2 SVGIG (reference sequence). The ends were cut back, 4 bases at V and 1 base at J, with 13 bases in the middle. The CDR3 bases are TGTGCCTGGACTCATCGGGGGAGGAACACCGGGGAGCTGTTTTTT. As protein: CAWTHRGRNTGELFF.

V and J are TRBV20-1 and TRBJ2-3; D gene ambiguous. Germline CDR1 DFQATT, CDR2 SNEGSKA (reference sequence). V was cut by 3 bases and J by 8 bases, with 12 bases left in between. This CDR3 has 12 residues. CDR3 coding DNA: TGCAGTGCTAGTTTGACTCTGGGTACGCAGTATTTT. Translated, it gives CSASLTLGTQYF.

The chain recombines TRBV23-1 with TRBJ1-5, with D possibly matching TRBD1 (5 bases). TRBV23-1 is treated as an ORF (open reading frame) with a function not yet certain. The CDR3 extends over 15 amino acids. The V and J ends lost 0 bases and 4 bases respectively, with 10 bases between them. CDR3 nucleotide sequence: TGCGCCAGCAGTCAATCCCCTAGGGGTAATCAGCCCCAGCATTTT. Amino acids: CASSQSPRGNQPQHF.

This rearrangement joins TRBV18 to TRBJ1-1; perhaps TRBD1 as D (6 bases). CDR3 length: 19 residues. Looked up from germline, CDR1 is KGHSH and CDR2 is LQKENI. Trimming removed 2 bases at V and 0 bases at J, with 22 bases between. CDR3 nucleotide sequence: TGTGCCAGCTCACCAAGGATAGACGGGGGGCCACCCATGAACACTGAAGCTTTCTTT. It encodes CASSPRIDGGPPMNTEAFF.

This chain uses TRBV7-2 with TRBJ2-1, with TRBD2 as a possible D gene (5 bases). This CDR3 has 14 residues. Germline V gene lookup returns CDR1 SGHTA and CDR2 FQGNSA. The V gene lost 5 bases and the J gene lost 0 bases, with 8 bases spanning the gap. DNA of the CDR3: TGTGCCAGCAGCCACGGGGTCTCCTACAATGAGCAGTTCTTC. Residues: CASSHGVSYNEQFF. Full variable domain (missing parts from reference TRBV7-2 and TRBJ2-1): GAGVSQSPSNKVTEKGKDVELRCDPISGHTALYWYRQSLGQGLEFLIYFQGNSAPDKSGLPSDRFSAERTGGSVSTLTIQRTQQEDSAVYLCASSHGVSYNEQFFGPGTRLTVL.

In its sample, this clone was seen once. The chain has TRBV2 and TRBJ1-5; maybe TRBD1 (5 bases). This CDR3 comprises 15 residues. V was trimmed by 7 bases and J by 1 base, leaving 14 bases between them. Germline V lookup: CDR1 SNHLY, CDR2 FYNNEI. This CDR3 is CASMGGPGSNQPQHF. CDR3 nucleotides: TGTGCCAGCATGGGAGGGCCAGGGAGCAATCAGCCCCAGCATTTT.

This chain joins TRBV6-6 and TRBJ2-7; 11 positions match TRBD2. This CDR3 has 15 residues. Germline trimming cut 6 bases from V and 2 bases from J; bases unmatched to any gene: 6. Germline loops: CDR1 MNHNY, CDR2 SVGAGI (reference sequence). CDR3 amino acids: CASRLGLAGTYEQYF. CDR3 coding DNA: TGTGCCAGCAGACTAGGACTAGCGGGTACCTACGAGCAGTACTTC.

This rearrangement joins TRBV7-9 to TRBJ1-6; the D is unclear. The CDR3 is 15 residues long. V was pared by 3 bases and J by 0 bases, with 6 bases between. Germline CDR1 SEHNR, CDR2 FQNEAQ (reference sequence). The CDR3 is CASSFEGSYNSPLHF. The CDR3, as DNA: TGTGCCAGCAGCTTTGAGGGCTCCTATAATTCACCCCTCCACTTT.

This chain connects TRBV6-5 to TRBJ1-1; D unclear. The CDR3 contains 16 residues. The germline gives CDR1 MNHEY, CDR2 SVGAGI. V was cut by 0 bases and J by 0 bases, with 11 bases left in between. DNA of the CDR3: TGTGCCAGCAGTTACTCTAGGTCAGGTTTGAACACTGAAGCTTTCTTT. Translating gives CASSYSRSGLNTEAFF.